Below, one TCR beta chain is given with its context. With 0 bases removed from V and 5 bases from J, the gap between germline ends came to 14 bases. The CDR3 has 15 residues. Germline lookup yields CDR1 SGHRS and CDR2 YFSETQ. These data originate in a study of blood T cell repertoires in COVID-19. Only in-frame clones appear in the TCRdb table, and some are missing; sequencing was by immunoSEQ multiplex PCR. The profile shows about 160,000 clones, 80% to 85% of them singletons. The sequenced sample consisted of peripheral blood. The sequence was obtained from a young man with active or convalescent COVID-19. The rearrangement links TRBV5-1 to TRBJ2-5, with D perhaps matching TRBD2 (5 bases). CDR3 sequence reads: CASSLVGERSETQYF. CDR3 nucleotides: TGCGCCAGCAGCTTGGTCGGGGAGAGGTCGGAGACCCAGTACTTC.